This entry concerns a single T cell receptor (beta chain). Antigen specificity is unknown. This sample was included in a study of blood T cells in healthy people across ages. CDR1 is MDHEN and CDR2 is SYDVKM in the germline V gene. Trimming took off 9 bases at V and 5 bases at J, with 18 bases between the two ends. The CDR3 is made up of 14 amino acids. Study-wide results and caveats: The lack of PBMC sorting stopped any conclusive naive versus antigen-experienced comparison. Estimates of diversity drawn from one million T cells were considered underestimates.

Alongside a J-beta primer mix, a sample-barcoded 5' primer served in a second PCR lasting about 6 to 12 cycles. Every single cDNA molecule received a tag from a template-switch adaptor with 12 random nucleotides. Every sample gave at least 3 million paired-end reads containing CDR3. TCRdb re-called the 5' RACE reads with MiXCR, one entry per CDR3 protein. Of about 900,000 distinct CDR3 sequences in the sample, less than 80% were seen once. This receptor was identified in a man aged 25-45 years in good health. The chain recombines TRBV28 with TRBJ2-3; a weak D match, TRBD2 (6 bases). The sequencing input was blood. Here the CDR3 DNA reads TGTGCCAGTGGAGGGGTGGGCCCTGTAGATACGCAGTATTTT. Translating it yields CASGGVGPVDTQYF.